This TCR beta chain is drawn from a study of cytomegalovirus exposure and HLA in healthy donors. V lost 5 bases and J 0 bases, leaving 5 bases between the germline ends. This CDR3 is built from 11 residues. Germline CDR1 GTSNPN, CDR2 SVGIG (reference sequence). Primers: 60 Vbeta forward and 13 Jbeta reverse. The assay was immunoSEQ multiplex PCR, and TCRdb's table has in-frame clones only and misses some. The repertoire has 180,000 or so clones, around 74% of them found once; the top ten carry 2.5% to 3.5%. This sequence originates from a male donor in good health and CMV-seronegative. The J gene is TRBJ2-7, the V gene TRBV30; D is unclear. Sequenced input: PBMCs. CDR3 in amino acids: CAWGTSYEQYF. Here the CDR3 DNA reads TGTGCCTGGGGCACCTCCTACGAGCAGTACTTC.